Many counts were recorded for the clone carrying this TCR beta chain. This record belongs to a study of blood T cell repertoires in COVID-19. TCRdb keeps only in-frame clones here, not all; method: immunoSEQ multiplex PCR. The table records around 190,000 clones, 65% to 80% of them present only once. CDR1 is KGHSH, CDR2 LQKENI, per germline. The CDR3 loop spans 14 amino acids. Between the trimmed V and J ends, which lost 0 bases and 4 bases, there was a span of 9 bases. The sequencing sample was made of peripheral blood. The chain has TRBV18 and TRBJ1-2; no clear D. This clonotype was obtained from a woman aged 50 to 60 with acute or convalescent COVID-19. This CDR3 reads CASSPPSPLYGYTF. Here the CDR3 DNA reads TGTGCCAGCTCACCACCATCACCACTCTATGGCTACACCTTC.